The 9 T cell receptor beta chains below were found in one sample sequenced in a study of T cell responses to AZD1222 COVID-19 vaccine. Method: immunoSEQ multiplex PCR; TCRdb's copy keeps in-frame clones and lacks some. This table has about 180,000 clones, 94% appearing once. The material sequenced was peripheral blood, taken 28 days after the second AZD1222 dose. These receptors were obtained from an adult who received the AZD1222 COVID-19 vaccine.

There are a few counts of this clone. The chain links TRBV30 to TRBJ1-5, with D possibly matching TRBD1 (5 bases). The V gene's germline CDR1 is GTSNPN and CDR2 SVGIG (reference sequence). V was shortened by 3 bases and J by 1 base, with 7 bases between the two germline ends. The CDR3 totals 13 residues. This chain's CDR3 is CAWRRDSNQPQHF. The CDR3 coding sequence is TGTGCCTGGAGGAGGGACAGCAATCAGCCCCAGCATTTT.

The rearrangement uses TRBV2 and TRBJ2-1; D unclear. Germline assignment: CDR1 SNHLY and CDR2 FYNNEI. This CDR3 contains 17 residues. The V gene lost 2 bases and the J gene lost 0 bases, with 14 bases spanning the gap. In DNA form, the CDR3 reads TGTGCCAGCAGTGAATATTACACAACAAGCTCCTACAATGAGCAGTTCTTC. Translated, it gives CASSEYYTTSSYNEQFF.

The V gene is TRBV28, the J gene TRBJ1-5; D uncertain. V lost 3 bases and J lost 0, with 6 bases in between. The CDR3 has 14 residues. The germline V gene has CDR1 MDHEN and CDR2 SYDVKM. The DNA for the CDR3 is TGTGCCAGCAGTTTGGGAGATAGCAATCAGCCCCAGCATTTT. Amino acid sequence: CASSLGDSNQPQHF. The full variable domain, with the rest looked up from reference TRBV28 and TRBJ1-5, is DVKVTQSSRYLVKRTGEKVFLECVQDMDHENMFWYRQDPGLGLRLIYFSYDVKMKEKGDIPEGYSVSREKKERFSLILESASTNQTSMYLCASSLGDSNQPQHFGDGTRLSIL.

The chain is built from TRBV11-3 and TRBJ1-2; TRBD1 agrees at 10 bases. The germline CDR1 and CDR2 sequences are SGHNT and YENEEA. This CDR3 contains 13 residues. Losses at the gene ends were 4 bases for V and 8 bases for J; bases not matched to a gene: 4. The CDR3 DNA reads as TGTGCCAGCAGCTCGACAGGGGGCAGGGGCTACACCTTC. Encoded protein: CASSSTGGRGYTF.

The rearrangement uses TRBV6-1 and TRBJ2-1, with a possible D match to TRBD1 (5 bases). Per the germline V gene, CDR1 is MNHNS and CDR2 is SASEGT. V gave up 4 bases and J gave up 0 bases, with 13 bases separating them. The CDR3 has 16 residues. CDR3 sequence (DNA): TGTGCCAGCAGTGGTCTACAGGTTTACTCCTACAATGAGCAGTTCTTC. Translated, it gives CASSGLQVYSYNEQFF.

V is TRBV7-2 and J is TRBJ1-4, with D uncertain. The germline gives CDR1 SGHTA, CDR2 FQGNSA. V shed 1 base and J shed 4 bases, with 13 bases lying between them. The CDR3 is 16 residues long. CDR3 protein: CASSLVAGRYNEKLFF. The CDR3 DNA follows: TGTGCCAGCAGCTTAGTTGCAGGTCGCTATAATGAAAAACTGTTTTTT.

The V and J genes are TRBV19 and TRBJ2-1; TRBD2 matches 8 bases. The CDR3 contains 16 residues. From germline, CDR1 is LNHDA and CDR2 SQIVND (reference sequence). Losses at the gene ends were 3 bases for V and 7 bases for J; bases not matched to a gene: 11. The CDR3 here is CASSMTEAGVGNEQFF. The CDR3, as DNA: TGTGCCAGTAGTATGACTGAAGCGGGGGTTGGGAATGAGCAGTTCTTC.

The chain combines TRBV4-1 with TRBJ1-2; 7 nucleotides match TRBD1. This CDR3 contains 16 residues. Germline values: CDR1 MGHRA, CDR2 YSYEKL. The ends lost 3 bases at V and 2 bases at J; junction bases unmatched: 9. CDR3 residues: CASSQGTGDPNYGYTF. In nucleotides, the CDR3 is TGCGCCAGCAGCCAGGGAACAGGGGATCCCAACTATGGCTACACCTTC.

This chain connects TRBV7-9 to TRBJ2-5; D is possibly TRBD2 (6 bases). Trimming stripped 0 bases from V and 4 bases from J, with 21 bases between. The germline V gene encodes CDR1 SEHNR and CDR2 FQNEAQ (reference sequence). This CDR3 contains 18 residues. The CDR3 region has the DNA TGTGCCAGCAGCTTAGCCTCGGGACTTTCCCTTGAGGGAGAGACCCAGTACTTC. Its protein is CASSLASGLSLEGETQYF.